One T cell receptor beta chain is described in this entry. The TCR beta repertoire was assessed by survey-level immunoSEQ sequencing. TCRdb's copy holds only in-frame clones and misses some; the assay was immunoSEQ multiplex PCR. This table has under 90,000 clones, around 95% appearing once. The CDR3 runs to 13 residues. Deletions cut 2 bases from V and 6 bases from J, with 10 bases between. From germline, CDR1 is SNHLY and CDR2 FYNNEI. The chain links TRBV2 to TRBJ1-1; D is uncertain. This receptor was taken from a man in his forties or fifties with rheumatoid arthritis. The specimen sequenced was PBMCs. The CDR3 region is CASSELGEPEAFF. The CDR3 DNA sequence: TGTGCCAGCAGTGAACTGGGCGAGCCTGAAGCTTTCTTT. Using reference TRBV2 and TRBJ1-1 for the parts outside the CDR3, the full variable domain is EPEVTQTPSHQVTQMGQEVILRCVPISNHLYFYWYRQILGQKVEFLVSFYNNEISEKSEIFDDQFSVERPDGSNFTLKIRSTKLEDSAMYFCASSELGEPEAFFGQGTRLTVV.